The T cell receptor beta chain under discussion was sequenced for a study of response to subunit inactivated influenza vaccine. General study points: Few new T cells, the authors suggested, are recruited by each seasonal influenza vaccination.

This clonotype was counted between two and nine times. The antigen remains undetermined. TCRdb re-analysed the RT-PCR reads in MiXCR, keeping a single row per CDR3 protein. The sample has 650,000 to 800,000 distinct CDR3 sequences; less than 20% are singletons. CDR3 length: 16 amino acids. V gave up 0 bases and J gave up 4 bases, with 16 bases separating them. The germline gives CDR1 SGHRS, CDR2 YFSETQ. This TCR came from a middle-aged man who received an inactivated influenza vaccine. V is TRBV5-1 and J is TRBJ1-1, with D unresolved. The source material was PBMCs from blood, sampled 4 to 6 days after vaccination. CDR3 in amino acids: CASSLGPEGNATEAFF. CDR3 coding DNA: TGCGCCAGCAGCTTGGGCCCGGAAGGGAACGCCACTGAAGCTTTCTTT.